Each of the 27 T cell receptor beta chains below was sequenced from the same sample in a study of CD8 T cells in Susac syndrome. The RNA input was about 0.45 to 1 ug, and it was reverse transcribed with random hexamers. TCRdb re-called the immunoSEQ multiplex PCR reads through MiXCR, storing one row per CDR3 protein. The sample includes over 300,000 distinct CDR3 sequences, 90% to 95% of them seen just once. The sequenced material came from CD4+ T cells from PBMCs. The receptors here all came from a human donor with multiple sclerosis.

The rearrangement joins TRBV19 to TRBJ2-3, with D perhaps TRBD1 (6 bases). Germline V gene data show CDR1 as LNHDA and CDR2 as SQIVND (reference sequence). Trimming pared 9 bases from V and 1 base from J, leaving 17 bases between. The CDR3 spans 15 residues. The CDR3 DNA follows: TGTGCCAGCCAGGGGTTTGCTGGGGGCACAGATACGCAGTATTTT. Its protein product is CASQGFAGGTDTQYF.

V is TRBV24-1 and J is TRBJ2-1; 7 bases are shared with TRBD2. The CDR3 loop spans 13 amino acids. Trimming at V came to 9 bases and at J to 3 bases, leaving 4 bases not matched to a gene. Germline assignment: CDR1 KGHDR and CDR2 SFDVKD. CDR3 bases: TGTGCCACCGGGGGGGGAATCTACAATGAGCAGTTCTTC. It encodes CATGGGIYNEQFF.

The CDR3 DNA reads TGCAGCGTTTACAGGCTCGAAGAGACCCAGTACTTC. Translated, it gives CSVYRLEETQYF. This rearrangement joins TRBV29-1 to TRBJ2-5; maybe TRBD1 (5 bases). The V and J ends lost 5 bases and 3 bases respectively, with 10 bases between them. The CDR3 runs to 12 residues. Per germline, CDR1 SQVTM and CDR2 ANQGSEA.

V and J are TRBV9 and TRBJ2-2; 9 bases line up with TRBD2. CDR1 SGDLS and CDR2 YYNGEE come from the germline V gene. Unmatched junction bases numbered 5, after V lost 6 bases and J lost 8 bases. This CDR3 contains 13 residues. CDR3 amino acids: CASNQGLAGELFF. CDR3 nucleotides: TGTGCCAGCAACCAAGGACTAGCGGGGGAGCTGTTTTTT.

V is TRBV24-1 and J is TRBJ2-5, with 11 bases that match TRBD2. From germline, CDR1 is KGHDR and CDR2 SFDVKD. This CDR3 spans 16 amino acids. Unmatched junction bases numbered 2, after V lost 1 base and J lost 2 bases. CDR3 in amino acids: CATSDFGTSGQETQYF. The CDR3 DNA is TGTGCCACCAGTGATTTTGGGACTAGCGGACAAGAGACCCAGTACTTC.

This clonotype was seen a handful of times. J is TRBJ1-6 and V is TRBV9, with D perhaps matching TRBD1 (6 bases). V shed 2 bases and J shed 10 bases, with 13 bases lying between them. CDR1 is SGDLS, CDR2 YYNGEE, per germline. The CDR3 runs to 14 residues. CDR3: CASSVGGQSSPLHF. The CDR3 region has the DNA TGTGCCAGCAGCGTTGGCGGACAGTCCTCACCCCTCCACTTT.

There are a few counts of this clonotype. The chain carries TRBV30 and TRBJ2-7; 8 bases line up with TRBD2. CDR1 GTSNPN and CDR2 SVGIG come from the germline V gene (reference sequence). CDR3 length: 15 residues. After removal of 0 bases from V and 3 bases from J, the junction contained 7 bases not matched to a gene. The CDR3: CAWSVPQRESYEQYF. CDR3 sequence (DNA): TGTGCCTGGAGTGTACCTCAGCGGGAGAGCTACGAGCAGTACTTC.

V gene TRBV5-1 combines with J gene TRBJ2-5; 7 bases agree with TRBD1. The CDR3 length is 16 residues. Germline CDR1 SGHRS, CDR2 YFSETQ. V gave up 0 bases and J gave up 0 bases; unmatched junction bases: 5. CDR3 sequence reads: CASSLGGQVYQETQYF. The CDR3 bases are TGCGCCAGCAGCTTGGGCGGACAGGTGTACCAAGAGACCCAGTACTTC.

V and J are TRBV14 and TRBJ2-1; 8 bases are shared with TRBD2. Trimming removed 4 bases from V and 4 bases from J; junction bases left unmatched: 6. The germline V gene has CDR1 SGHDN and CDR2 FVKESK. CDR3 length: 15 residues. CDR3 region: CASSPWAGGYNEQFF. CDR3 nucleotides: TGTGCCAGCAGCCCTTGGGCGGGAGGATACAATGAGCAGTTCTTC.

This clonotype has only a few counts. The genes are TRBV19 and TRBJ1-1, with D possibly TRBD1 on 5 matching bases. Trimming removed 3 bases from V and 1 base from J, with 9 bases in between. This CDR3 has 14 amino acids. The germline CDR1 and CDR2 sequences are LNHDA and SQIVND (reference sequence). The CDR3 DNA follows: TGTGCCAGTAGTATTGGGGGTCCGAACACTGAAGCTTTCTTT. Protein product: CASSIGGPNTEAFF.

The CDR3 spells CATSRDPGNQETQYF. The CDR3 DNA sequence: TGTGCCACCAGCAGAGATCCAGGGAACCAAGAGACCCAGTACTTC. J is TRBJ2-5 and V is TRBV15; the D gene is possibly TRBD1 (5 bases). The length of the CDR3 is 15 residues. Germline CDR1 is LNHNV and CDR2 is YYDKDF (reference sequence). The V end lost 0 bases, the J end lost 0 bases, and 8 bases lay between the germline ends.

V is TRBV12-3 or TRBV12-4 and J is TRBJ1-3; D unclear. V was shortened by 3 bases and J by 6 bases, with 6 bases between the two germline ends. The CDR3 covers 12 residues. CDR3 bases: TGTGCCAGCAGTTTTGGGCAAAACACCATATATTTT. This sequence encodes CASSFGQNTIYF.

This chain connects TRBV6-5 to TRBJ2-5; D uncertain. Trimming pared 5 bases from V and 1 base from J, leaving 8 bases between. The germline CDR1 and CDR2 sequences are MNHEY and SVGAGI. The CDR3 loop spans 13 amino acids. DNA of the CDR3: TGTGCCAGCAGTCGTACAGTCCAAGAGACCCAGTACTTC. Protein: CASSRTVQETQYF.

This clonotype turned up a few times. This chain links TRBV30 with TRBJ2-7; no reliable D call. Between the trimmed V and J ends, which lost 3 bases and 3 bases, there was a span of 15 bases. Looked up from germline, CDR1 is GTSNPN and CDR2 is SVGIG (reference sequence). This CDR3 has 14 residues. CDR3 sequence reads: CAWSVGGDLYEQYF. The DNA for the CDR3 is TGTGCCTGGAGCGTCGGTGGGGATCTCTACGAGCAGTACTTC.

This chain uses TRBV5-1 with TRBJ2-2; a weak D match, TRBD1 (5 bases). The CDR3 has 16 amino acids. V was shortened by 4 bases and J by 5 bases, with 18 bases between the two germline ends. Germline V lookup: CDR1 SGHRS, CDR2 YFSETQ. The CDR3 here is CASSPTALRGTGELFF. CDR3 bases: TGCGCCAGCAGCCCCACGGCGTTAAGGGGAACCGGGGAGCTGTTTTTT.

The chain joins TRBV28 to TRBJ2-7; a weak D match, TRBD1 (6 bases). Trimming pared 4 bases from V and 3 bases from J, leaving 13 bases between. The germline V gene encodes CDR1 MDHEN and CDR2 SYDVKM. This CDR3 region has 14 residues. CDR3 in DNA: TGTGCCAGCAGTTCCTCCAGGGGATTCTACGAGCAGTACTTC. Translating it yields CASSSSRGFYEQYF.

The chain is built from TRBV6-2 or TRBV6-3 and TRBJ1-3; D gene ambiguous. Looked up from germline, CDR1 is MNHEY and CDR2 is SVGEGT. The CDR3 has 15 residues. Trimming removed 7 bases from V and 1 base from J, with 14 bases in between. The CDR3 DNA sequence: TGTGCCAGCACCCCGCCGGAGCTTTCTGGAAACACCATATATTTT. Amino acid sequence: CASTPPELSGNTIYF.

The rearrangement joins TRBV9 to TRBJ2-5; 7 positions agree with TRBD1. CDR1 is SGDLS and CDR2 is YYNGEE in the germline V gene. The trim removed 0 bases at V and 6 bases at J, leaving 11 bases unmatched. The CDR3 runs to 16 residues. CDR3 nucleotide sequence: TGTGCCAGCAGCGTAGAGGCAGGGGGTATTCAAAAGACCCAGTACTTC. This translates into CASSVEAGGIQKTQYF.

In DNA, the CDR3 is TGTGCCTGGAGGAGAGGGAGGTATACGCAGTATTTT. It codes for CAWRRGRYTQYF. This chain links TRBV30 with TRBJ2-3; D perhaps matches TRBD2 (6 bases). There are 12 residues in the CDR3. Germline loops: CDR1 GTSNPN, CDR2 SVGIG (reference sequence). V was pared by 3 bases and J by 7 bases, with 11 bases between.

The CDR3 region has the DNA TGTGCCAGCAGGGGGACTAGCGGGTCCTACGAGCAGTACTTC. It encodes CASRGTSGSYEQYF. This sequence joins TRBV7-2 and TRBJ2-7, with 12 bases lining up with TRBD2. V lost 6 bases, J lost 1 base, and 1 base stayed unmatched. Germline lookup yields CDR1 SGHTA and CDR2 FQGNSA. This CDR3 is built from 14 residues. The full variable domain, with the rest looked up from reference TRBV7-2 and TRBJ2-7, is GAGVSQSPSNKVTEKGKDVELRCDPISGHTALYWYRQSLGQGLEFLIYFQGNSAPDKSGLPSDRFSAERTGGSVSTLTIQRTQQEDSAVYLCASRGTSGSYEQYFGPGTRLTVT.

The DNA of the CDR3 is TGCAGTGCTAGATCCAGCAGCGGAGCGGGGAATGAGCAGTTCTTC. Its translation is CSARSSSGAGNEQFF. The chain uses TRBV20-1 and TRBJ2-1, with TRBD2 identical over 7 bases. The trim removed 2 bases at V and 7 bases at J, leaving 11 bases unmatched. This CDR3 region has 15 residues. Germline lookup yields CDR1 DFQATT and CDR2 SNEGSKA (reference sequence).

The CDR3 sequence: CASSLEMGGSNYGYTF. The DNA for the CDR3 is TGCGCCAGCAGCTTGGAAATGGGCGGTTCCAACTATGGCTACACCTTC. The chain joins TRBV5-1 to TRBJ1-2; D gene uncertain. V lost 0 bases and J 2 bases, leaving 14 bases between the germline ends. Germline CDR1 is SGHRS and CDR2 is YFSETQ. The CDR3 covers 16 residues.

This clonotype was seen just once. This chain links TRBV7-9 with TRBJ2-2; the match to TRBD1 covers 8 bases. Trimming at V came to 2 bases and at J to 6 bases, leaving 5 bases not matched to a gene. The CDR3 covers 15 residues. The germline V gene encodes CDR1 SEHNR and CDR2 FQNEAQ (reference sequence). DNA for the CDR3: TGTGCCAGCAGCTTAACAGGGGGAAAGTCCGGGGAGCTGTTTTTT. This translates into CASSLTGGKSGELFF.

V gene TRBV20-1 combines with J gene TRBJ2-3, with 9 bases matching TRBD1. Germline CDR1 and CDR2: DFQATT and SNEGSKA (reference sequence). The CDR3 has 14 residues. J was trimmed by 3 bases and V by 8 bases; bases with no gene match: 9. CDR3 DNA: TGCAGTTCTCCGGGACAGGGTAGAACAGATACGCAGTATTTT. It specifies CSSPGQGRTDTQYF.

The J gene is TRBJ2-1, the V gene TRBV20-1, with a weak D call TRBD2 (6 bases). Deletions cut 4 bases from V and 4 bases from J, with 17 bases between. This CDR3 is 15 amino acids long. Germline V gene sequence: CDR1 DFQATT, CDR2 SNEGSKA (reference sequence). The CDR3 coding sequence is TGCAGTGCTATATCCCGGGATAGCGGTTACAATGAGCAGTTCTTC. Its protein product is CSAISRDSGYNEQFF.

This chain links TRBV20-1 with TRBJ1-2, with a tentative D call TRBD1 (6 bases). The V gene's germline CDR1 is DFQATT and CDR2 SNEGSKA (reference sequence). V shed 6 bases and J shed 5 bases, with 19 bases lying between them. There are 14 residues in the CDR3. The chain's CDR3 is CSARRRGQVYGYTF. The CDR3 coding sequence is TGCAGTGCCAGACGCCGGGGGCAGGTGTATGGCTACACCTTC.

CDR3 sequence: CASSNRDEQFF. CDR3 bases: TGTGCCAGCAGTAATAGGGATGAGCAGTTCTTC. The V and J genes are TRBV6-6 and TRBJ2-1; D call uncertain. The germline CDR1 and CDR2 sequences are MNHNY and SVGAGI (reference sequence). Trimming cost V 5 bases and J 8 bases, with 7 bases left between them. The CDR3 is made up of 11 amino acids.